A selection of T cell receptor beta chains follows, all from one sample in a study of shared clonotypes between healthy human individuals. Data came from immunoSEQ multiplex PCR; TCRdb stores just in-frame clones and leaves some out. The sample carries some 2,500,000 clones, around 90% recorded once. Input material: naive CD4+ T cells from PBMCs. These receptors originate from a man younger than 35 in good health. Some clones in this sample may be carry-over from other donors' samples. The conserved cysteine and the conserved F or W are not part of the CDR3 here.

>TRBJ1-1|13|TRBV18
ASSPYARGGDEAF
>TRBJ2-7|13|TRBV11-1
ASSLAGTHLYEQY
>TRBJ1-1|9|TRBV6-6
ASSYGTEAF
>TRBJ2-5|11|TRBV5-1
ASSPSSQETQY
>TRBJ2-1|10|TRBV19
ASGVGGLGQF
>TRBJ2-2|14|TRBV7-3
ASSFQGGVYTGELF
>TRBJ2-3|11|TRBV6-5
ASRAWGPDTQY
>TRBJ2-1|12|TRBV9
ASSGGTRVNEQF
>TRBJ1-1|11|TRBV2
ASSGTRNTEAF
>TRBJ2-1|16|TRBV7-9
ASSLSWSQREGLREQF
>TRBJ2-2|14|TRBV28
ASSGPGGRRTGELF
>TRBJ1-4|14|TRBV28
ASSDQVSATNEKLF
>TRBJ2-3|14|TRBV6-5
ASSYSGTLGIDTQY
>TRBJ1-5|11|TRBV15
ATATGGPQPQH
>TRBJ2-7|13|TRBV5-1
ASSLAGGSSYEQY
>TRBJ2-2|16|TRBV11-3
ASSLGGLGILNTGELF